The clone carrying this TCR beta chain occurred a few times. The data were taken from a study of identical twins. Germline loops: CDR1 KGHDR, CDR2 SFDVKD. The V end was cut by 3 bases, the J end by 4 bases, with 7 bases between. The CDR3 runs 13 residues. TCRdb reanalysed the 5' RACE reads using MiXCR and keeps one entry per CDR3 protein. The sample includes 1.5 million or so distinct CDR3 sequences, less than 35% seen only once; the top ten take approximately 0.29%. This TCR derives from a newborn girl in good health. V gene TRBV24-1 combines with J gene TRBJ2-3, with no clear D. Material for sequencing was cord blood. The CDR3 protein is CATSDQDPDTQYF. CDR3 nucleotides: TGTGCCACCAGTGATCAGGACCCAGATACGCAGTATTTT.